Below, 29 T cell receptor beta chains from the same sample are listed, as sequenced in a study of blood T cell repertoires in COVID-19. Clones were read by immunoSEQ multiplex PCR, and TCRdb kept only the in-frame ones, dropping some. The repertoire includes a few hundred thousand clones, 70% to 90% of them detected once, and approximately 1.9% sits in the top ten. Sequences were obtained from PBMCs or T cells enriched from blood (not recorded which). The receptors derive from a man between 40 and 49 years old in a cohort exposed to, infected with or recovered from COVID-19 (not recorded which).

The CDR3 DNA is TGCGCCAGCAGCTCTTCCACTAGCGGGAGATACAATGAGCAGTTCTTC. Translated, it gives CASSSSTSGRYNEQFF. This chain joins TRBV5-1 and TRBJ2-1, with 11 nucleotides matching TRBD2. CDR1 is SGHRS and CDR2 is YFSETQ in the germline V gene. V lost 3 bases and J lost 4; bases outside the gene matches: 6. CDR3 length: 16 amino acids.

V is TRBV30 and J is TRBJ2-1; 8 bases align to TRBD2. This CDR3 comprises 16 residues. Germline CDR1 GTSNPN, CDR2 SVGIG (reference sequence). The V segment lost 2 bases and the J segment 4 bases; nucleotides outside the gene matches: 10. Written as DNA, the CDR3 is TGTGCCTGGAGTAGTCTAGGGGCTAGCGGGTACAATGAGCAGTTCTTC. It translates to CAWSSLGASGYNEQFF.

This rearrangement joins TRBV4-1 to TRBJ1-1, with a possible D match to TRBD1 (5 bases). The V and J ends lost 1 base and 8 bases respectively, with 8 bases between them. The CDR3 has 12 residues. Germline V CDR1 and CDR2: MGHRA, YSYEKL. CDR3 nucleotide sequence: TGCGCCAGCAGCCAAGTGGAGGGGGAAGCTTTCTTT. Its translation: CASSQVEGEAFF.

This clone was seen more than once but under ten times. The chain is built from TRBV19 and TRBJ1-1; TRBD1 might be the D (5 bases). This CDR3 has 14 amino acids. Germline lookup yields CDR1 LNHDA and CDR2 SQIVND (reference sequence). The ends were cut back, 3 bases at V and 3 bases at J, with 11 bases in the middle. This chain's CDR3 is CASSMFVRDTEAFF. The CDR3 DNA is TGTGCCAGTAGTATGTTTGTCAGGGACACTGAAGCTTTCTTT.

The chain is built from TRBV10-3 and TRBJ1-2; 12 nucleotides agree with TRBD1. Germline CDR1 reads ENHRY; CDR2 reads SYGVKD. V was pared by 3 bases and J by 4 bases, with 6 bases of the junction left unmatched. The length of the CDR3 is 16 residues. CDR3 amino acids: CAISEGDRGRSYGYTF. In DNA form, the CDR3 reads TGTGCCATCAGTGAAGGGGACAGGGGGCGCAGCTATGGCTACACCTTC.

The count of this clone is one. The rearrangement links TRBV9 to TRBJ1-2; perhaps TRBD1 as D (5 bases). The V end lost 4 bases, the J end lost 6 bases, and 13 bases lay between the germline ends. The CDR3 totals 13 residues. Per germline, CDR1 SGDLS and CDR2 YYNGEE. The CDR3 bases are TGTGCCAGCAGCCCGCAGGGTCCAAATGGCTACACCTTC. Amino acids: CASSPQGPNGYTF.

V and J are TRBV30 and TRBJ1-1; 10 nucleotides line up with TRBD1. Germline trimming cut 2 bases from V and 5 bases from J; bases unmatched to any gene: 8. Germline values: CDR1 GTSNPN, CDR2 SVGIG (reference sequence). This CDR3 has 15 residues. CDR3 coding DNA: TGTGCCTGGAGTCCCCGGGACAGGGGCGGAACTGAAGCTTTCTTT. It specifies CAWSPRDRGGTEAFF.

This chain links TRBV2 with TRBJ1-6; a possible D gene is TRBD1 (5 bases). The CDR3 consists of 13 residues. V lost 10 bases and J 9 bases, leaving 16 bases between the germline ends. The germline gives CDR1 SNHLY, CDR2 FYNNEI. DNA for the CDR3: TGTGCCACGGGGGGGACTTTACGTTCACCCCTCCACTTT. It yields the protein CATGGTLRSPLHF.

The chain uses TRBV5-1 and TRBJ2-7, with 8 bases that match TRBD2. This CDR3 comprises 14 residues. The trim removed 0 bases at V and 2 bases at J, leaving 1 base unmatched. The germline CDR1 and CDR2 sequences are SGHRS and YFSETQ. The CDR3 DNA reads TGCGCCAGCAGCTTGGGGACTAGCCCCTACGAGCAGTACTTC. Protein: CASSLGTSPYEQYF. The complete variable domain, with remaining parts taken from reference TRBV5-1 and TRBJ2-7, reads KAGVTQTPRYLIKTRGQQVTLSCSPISGHRSVSWYQQTPGQGLQFLFEYFSETQRNKGNFPGRFSGRQFSNSRSEMNVSTLELGDSALYLCASSLGTSPYEQYFGPGTRLTVT.

The chain couples TRBV3-1 (or the pseudogene TRBV3-2) to TRBJ1-1, with a possible D match to TRBD1 (5 bases). Looked up from germline, CDR1 is LGHDT and CDR2 is YNNKEL (reference sequence). V lost 1 base and J 4 bases, leaving 10 bases between the germline ends. The CDR3 length is 14 residues. The CDR3 loop is CASSQGGAGTEAFF. CDR3 sequence (DNA): TGTGCCAGCAGCCAAGGCGGGGCGGGCACTGAAGCTTTCTTT.

The chain links TRBV27 to TRBJ2-1, with 10 bases identical to TRBD2. Germline values: CDR1 MNHEY, CDR2 SMNVEV (reference sequence). This CDR3 has 14 residues. Losses at the gene ends were 6 bases for V and 3 bases for J; bases not matched to a gene: 2. CDR3 region: CASRKREGYNEQFF. Here the CDR3 DNA reads TGTGCCAGCAGGAAGCGGGAGGGCTACAATGAGCAGTTCTTC.

The CDR3 DNA follows: TGTGCCAGCTCACCATCCGCGCAGGGGGGTGTGCGCGGCTACACCTTC. As protein: CASSPSAQGGVRGYTF. This chain links TRBV18 with TRBJ1-2; 7 bases match TRBD1. This CDR3 contains 16 residues. The J segment lost 8 bases and the V segment lost 2 bases, leaving 14 bases of the junction unmatched. Germline values: CDR1 KGHSH, CDR2 LQKENI.

The genes are TRBV29-1 and TRBJ2-1, with 9 bases aligning to TRBD1. After removal of 5 bases from V and 12 bases from J, the junction contained 14 bases not matched to a gene. The CDR3 totals 14 residues. Germline V gives CDR1 SQVTM, CDR2 ANQGSEA. The CDR3 is CSVPLQGASYGQFF. CDR3 nucleotide sequence: TGCAGCGTTCCCCTACAGGGGGCTTCTTATGGGCAGTTCTTC.

The rearrangement joins TRBV7-9 to TRBJ2-7, with TRBD2 matching 9 bases. Germline-derived CDR1 and CDR2 are SEHNR and FQNEAQ (reference sequence). CDR3 length: 14 amino acids. J lost 2 bases, V lost 3 bases, and 2 bases had no gene match. The CDR3 here is CASSLREGPYEQYF. DNA for the CDR3: TGTGCCAGCAGCTTGCGGGAGGGCCCCTACGAGCAGTACTTC.

This clone was recorded only once. The CDR3 region has the DNA TGTGCCAGCAGCTCGGACCAACTAGGGAACACTGAAGCTTTCTTT. Translating it yields CASSSDQLGNTEAFF. V is TRBV7-9 and J is TRBJ1-1; D remains ambiguous. This CDR3 contains 15 residues. The V and J ends lost 4 bases and 1 base respectively, with 13 bases between them. In germline, CDR1 is SEHNR, CDR2 FQNEAQ (reference sequence).

Only one count was recorded for this clone. The same CDR3 arises from other DNA sequences in this sample as well. The chain carries TRBV5-1 and TRBJ1-2; 9 bases map to TRBD1. The V gene end was trimmed by 0 bases and the J gene end by 7 bases; junction bases not matched to a gene: 4. This CDR3 has 14 residues. Germline V CDR1 and CDR2: SGHRS, YFSETQ. CDR3 in DNA: TGCGCCAGCAGCTTGGAGGGACAGGGAGGTGGCTACACCTTC. It encodes CASSLEGQGGGYTF.

Only a few counts were recorded for this clone. This chain joins TRBV24-1 and TRBJ2-2, with unresolved D. CDR1 and CDR2 (germline): KGHDR, SFDVKD. This CDR3 region has 13 residues. The V gene lost 7 bases and the J gene lost 8 bases, with 13 bases spanning the gap. The CDR3 region is CATSMLSAGELFF. The CDR3 nucleotides read TGTGCCACCAGCATGCTGAGCGCGGGGGAGCTGTTTTTT.

The V gene is TRBV7-3, the J gene TRBJ1-2, with D uncertain. CDR1 is SGHTA, CDR2 FQGTGA, per germline. The V and J ends lost 5 bases and 10 bases respectively, with 20 bases between them. This CDR3 contains 14 residues. CDR3 DNA: TGTGCCAGCAGCAAAACGGCGAGGGCCTTAGACTACACCTTC. This encodes CASSKTARALDYTF.

In its sample, this clone was seen once. The J gene is TRBJ2-1, the V gene TRBV4-2; 8 nucleotides agree with TRBD2. CDR1 is LGHNA and CDR2 is YNFKEQ in the germline V gene. The CDR3 runs to 16 residues. The trim removed 1 base at V and 3 bases at J, leaving 5 bases unmatched. CDR3 sequence: CASSQALAALYNEQFF. CDR3 coding DNA: TGTGCCAGCAGCCAAGCACTAGCGGCGCTCTACAATGAGCAGTTCTTC.

This chain joins TRBV27 and TRBJ2-5; 7 nucleotides line up with TRBD1. The V gene end was trimmed by 5 bases and the J gene end by 5 bases; junction bases not matched to a gene: 5. The CDR3 is made up of 13 amino acids. Germline V gene data show CDR1 as MNHEY and CDR2 as SMNVEV (reference sequence). In DNA, the CDR3 is TGTGCCAGCAGTAAGACAGGGTCCGAGACCCAGTACTTC. Encoded protein: CASSKTGSETQYF.

A few counts support this clone. V gene TRBV19 combines with J gene TRBJ2-3; 7 bases line up with TRBD2. The CDR3 has 15 residues. Germline V gene lookup returns CDR1 LNHDA and CDR2 SQIVND (reference sequence). V shed 6 bases and J 2 bases; nucleotides not matched to a gene: 8. CDR3: CASSPREAYTDTQYF. The DNA of the CDR3 is TGTGCCAGTAGCCCACGGGAGGCTTACACAGATACGCAGTATTTT.

V is TRBV18 and J is TRBJ1-1; the D is unclear. Germline-derived CDR1 and CDR2 are KGHSH and LQKENI. The CDR3 length is 14 residues. Trimming removed 1 base from V and 1 base from J, with 7 bases in between. For the CDR3, the DNA is TGTGCCAGCTCACCACTGGAGGGGAACACTGAAGCTTTCTTT. Protein product: CASSPLEGNTEAFF.

This chain's CDR3 is CASSSDSRNTEAFF. As DNA, the CDR3 is TGTGCCAGTAGTTCGGACAGTCGGAACACTGAAGCTTTCTTT. The V gene is TRBV19, the J gene TRBJ1-1; tentatively, D is TRBD1 (6 bases). Germline V gene sequence: CDR1 LNHDA, CDR2 SQIVND (reference sequence). V lost 5 bases to trimming and J lost 1 base, with 11 bases between them. The CDR3 consists of 14 residues.

The V and J genes are TRBV5-5 and TRBJ1-5; D remains unclear. From germline, CDR1 is SGHKS and CDR2 YYEKEE (reference sequence). The CDR3 sequence is 14 residues long. Trimming stripped 0 bases from V and 3 bases from J, with 7 bases between. The CDR3 is CASSLVTDNQPQHF. The CDR3 DNA follows: TGTGCCAGCAGCTTGGTCACAGACAATCAGCCCCAGCATTTT.

The J gene is TRBJ2-5, the V gene TRBV27; D is possibly TRBD1 (7 bases). Germline CDR1 reads MNHEY; CDR2 reads SMNVEV (reference sequence). The CDR3 covers 14 residues. The germline V and J ends were trimmed by 5 bases and 6 bases, with 16 bases remaining between them. The CDR3 sequence is CASSQMTGRQTQYF. CDR3 nucleotides: TGTGCCAGCAGTCAAATGACAGGGAGGCAGACCCAGTACTTC.

This chain joins TRBV7-8 and TRBJ1-5, with D perhaps TRBD1 (6 bases). This CDR3 is 16 amino acids long. The V gene's germline CDR1 is SGHVS and CDR2 FQNEAQ. V was trimmed by 0 bases and J by 4 bases, leaving 13 bases between them. The CDR3 region has the DNA TGTGCCAGCAGCTTAGCGGGGCCGGGACAAAATCAGCCCCAGCATTTT. The encoded protein is CASSLAGPGQNQPQHF.

This clone was observed a handful of times. CDR3 in DNA: TGTGCCACCAGTGATTTCAGGGACAGCAAAAAACTGTTTTTT. As protein: CATSDFRDSKKLFF. V is TRBV24-1 and J is TRBJ1-4; TRBD1 agrees at 7 bases. Germline CDR1 KGHDR, CDR2 SFDVKD. The CDR3 consists of 14 residues. The ends lost 1 base at V and 9 bases at J; junction bases unmatched: 4.

The rearrangement uses TRBV30 and TRBJ2-5, with a possible D match to TRBD2 (5 bases). The CDR3 runs to 13 residues. CDR1 is GTSNPN, CDR2 SVGIG, per germline (reference sequence). Deletions cut 2 bases from V and 2 bases from J, with 9 bases between. The CDR3 reads CAWSRGIQETQYF. The CDR3, as DNA: TGTGCCTGGAGTAGAGGGATTCAAGAGACCCAGTACTTC.

The chain couples TRBV10-3 to TRBJ1-2; D ambiguous. Trimming left V 0 bases short and J 3 bases short, with 14 bases between. The germline V gene has CDR1 ENHRY and CDR2 SYGVKD. The CDR3 is 16 residues long. CDR3: CAISESTTGFDYGYTF. The CDR3 DNA reads TGTGCCATCAGTGAGTCGACGACGGGATTCGACTATGGCTACACCTTC.